These 2 T cell receptor beta chains were sequenced from one sample in a study of beta chain features in type 1 diabetes. Study-level results: Type 1 diabetes patients showed a moderate but significant shortening of TCRB CDR3s in all four CD4+ subsets.

Isolated RNA was reverse transcribed in full, so expressed TCRB transcripts were sequenced. The method was immunoSEQ multiplex PCR; TCRdb's version includes in-frame clones alone and lacks a portion of them. Here the sample spans 100,000 to 150,000 clones, around 16% being singletons. Their recognized antigens are unknown. The sequenced material came from central memory CD4+ T cells from blood. All receptors derive from a man younger than 35 with type 1 diabetes.

This clone was seen more than once but under ten times. V gene TRBV6-1 combines with J gene TRBJ2-1; a possible D gene is TRBD2 (5 bases). This CDR3 has 15 amino acids. The ends were cut back, 1 base at V and 0 bases at J, with 7 bases in the middle. Germline values: CDR1 MNHNS, CDR2 SASEGT. The CDR3 DNA follows: TGTGCCAGCAGTGAAGTAGGGAGCTCCTACAATGAGCAGTTCTTC. This codes for CASSEVGSSYNEQFF.

This clone was seen a few times. This sample also contains other DNA sequences that code for the same CDR3. This rearrangement joins TRBV28 to TRBJ1-4; possible D gene TRBD1, 5 bases. Germline loops: CDR1 MDHEN, CDR2 SYDVKM. The CDR3 extends over 16 amino acids. Trimming removed 4 bases from V and 0 bases from J, with 12 bases in between. The CDR3 coding sequence is TGTGCCAGCAGTTCTCCCAGAGGGGCAACTAATGAAAAACTGTTTTTT. Its translation: CASSSPRGATNEKLFF. Complete variable domain (other parts from reference TRBV28 and TRBJ1-4): DVKVTQSSRYLVKRTGEKVFLECVQDMDHENMFWYRQDPGLGLRLIYFSYDVKMKEKGDIPEGYSVSREKKERFSLILESASTNQTSMYLCASSSPRGATNEKLFFGSGTQLSVL.